The rows below give T cell receptor beta chains drawn from one sample of a study of T-cell reconstitution after alpha-beta-depleted transplantation in children. TCRdb re-derived calls from the PCR reads in MiXCR, one entry per CDR3 protein. Of fewer than 120,000 distinct CDR3 sequences listed, 10% are singletons. Sequencing used PBMCs from the stem cell graft donor, obtained from the stem cell graft. These TCRs come from a human donor who donated a stem cell graft to a child with acute lymphoblastic leukemia. Both conserved end residues are part of each CDR3. The order of the fields is J gene, clone size, V gene, D gene, CDR3 DNA, CDR3 protein. The D gene is left open where the match is weak. Part of the rows lack a size; the others show once, few, many or a class for expanded clones.

TRBJ1-5	many	TRBV6-1	TRBD1	TGTGCCAGCGGACAGGGCGGCGGGCAGCCCCAGCATTTT	CASGQGGGQPQHF
TRBJ2-7	.	TRBV7-2	TRBD1	TGTGCCAGCAGCTTAGAGGGACAGGGAATCCCCTACGAGCAGTACTTC	CASSLEGQGIPYEQYF
TRBJ1-4	many	TRBV5-6	.	TGTGCCAGCAGACCCGAGGGGGGGGATGAAAAACTGTTTTTT	CASRPEGGDEKLFF
TRBJ2-1	many	TRBV2	TRBD2	TGTGCCAGCAGCGAACCCGGGACTAATCTCGGTGAGCAGTTCTTC	CASSEPGTNLGEQFF
TRBJ2-2	many	TRBV7-6	TRBD1	TGTGCCAGCAGCTTGGACAGGGCCCTTAACACCGGGGAGCTGTTTTTT	CASSLDRALNTGELFF
TRBJ1-1	many	TRBV5-1	.	TGCGCCAGCAGCTTGGCGAGTCAGGCCCCTGAAGCTTTCTTT	CASSLASQAPEAFF
TRBJ1-2	many	TRBV12-3/TRBV12-4	.	TGTGCCAGCAGTTTTGGGGATGGCTACACCTTC	CASSFGDGYTF
TRBJ1-3	many	TRBV5-1	.	TGCGCCAGCAGCCTTAACGCCGGCTCTGGAAACACCATATATTTT	CASSLNAGSGNTIYF
TRBJ2-5	.	TRBV11-2	.	TGTGCCAGCAGCTTATATTGGTCAGGCGCCAAGGGGCCCGAGACCCAGTACTTC	CASSLYWSGAKGPETQYF
TRBJ1-1	many	TRBV20-1	.	TGCAGTGCTAGAGATCCGAACACTGAAGCTTTCTTT	CSARDPNTEAFF
TRBJ1-1	many	TRBV6-5	.	TGTGCCAGCAGTTACGTCGAGAACACTGAAGCTTTCTTT	CASSYVENTEAFF
TRBJ2-1	many	TRBV29-1	.	TGCAGCGTTGGTGCCCCCGACGGCGGGGAATACAATGAGCAGTTCTTC	CSVGAPDGGEYNEQFF
TRBJ2-7	many	TRBV7-2	.	TGTGCCAGCAGCCCAAGTCCGGGACAAGGCTACGAGCAGTACTTC	CASSPSPGQGYEQYF
TRBJ1-5	many	TRBV19	.	TGTGCCAGTAGTATTGATAATCAGCCCCAGCATTTT	CASSIDNQPQHF
TRBJ2-5	many	TRBV20-1	TRBD1	TGCAGTGCGGAACTACAGGGGGCGCTTTTCCGGGAGACCCAGTACTTC	CSAELQGALFRETQYF
TRBJ2-1	many	TRBV12-3/TRBV12-4	TRBD1	TGTGCCAGCAGTTTGGGGCCAGGGGGCGGAGGGTTTGAGCAGTTCTTC	CASSLGPGGGGFEQFF
TRBJ2-1	many	TRBV20-1	TRBD2	TGCAGTGCTAGAGTGGCGGGAGAGGCGCAGTTCTTC	CSARVAGEAQFF
TRBJ2-1	many	TRBV29-1	TRBD2	TGCAGCGTTGAACTAGCGGACTACAATGAGCAGTTCTTC	CSVELADYNEQFF
TRBJ1-6	many	TRBV18	.	TGTGCCAGCTCACCAGACAGGCGCTCACCCCTCCACTTT	CASSPDRRSPLHF
TRBJ1-5	many	TRBV12-3/TRBV12-4	.	TGTGCCAGCAGTCGCAGGGGATGGGATCAGCCCCAGCATTTT	CASSRRGWDQPQHF
TRBJ2-5	many	TRBV27	.	TGTGCCAGCCGCCGGGGGCGAGAGACCCAGTACTTC	CASRRGRETQYF
TRBJ2-2	many	TRBV29-1	.	TGCAGCGTTGACAGGGGGGCCGGGGAGCTGTTTTTT	CSVDRGAGELFF
TRBJ2-7	many	TRBV9	.	TGTGCCAGCAGCCCTAGGACCGACTCCTACGAGCAGTACTTC	CASSPRTDSYEQYF
TRBJ2-6	many	TRBV27	.	TGTGCCAGCAGTGCCGCTTTCACTGGGGCCAACGTCCTGACTTTC	CASSAAFTGANVLTF
TRBJ2-3	many	TRBV7-9	.	TGTGCCAGCAGCCCTACATCTCGCACAGATACGCAGTATTTT	CASSPTSRTDTQYF
TRBJ2-1	many	TRBV12-3/TRBV12-4	.	TGTGCCAGCAGCCCCGCGGGCACAGGGACGAATGAGCAGTTCTTC	CASSPAGTGTNEQFF
TRBJ1-2	many	TRBV6-5	.	TGTGCCAGCAGTTACTCGGACAGCAGAACCGGCTACACCTTC	CASSYSDSRTGYTF
TRBJ2-3	many	TRBV7-2	.	TGTGCCAGCAACGTAGGGCCCCACACAGATACGCAGTATTTT	CASNVGPHTDTQYF
TRBJ2-7	many	TRBV12-3/TRBV12-4	.	TGTGCCAGCAGTTTGTACGGACGGATGTTTTTTGAGCAGTACTTC	CASSLYGRMFFEQYF
TRBJ1-2	many	TRBV27	.	TGTGCCAGCAGTTTAGAGGCTAGGGCTAACTATGGCTACACCTTC	CASSLEARANYGYTF
TRBJ2-5	many	TRBV12-3/TRBV12-4	.	TGTGCCAGCAGGACACTTCAAGAGACCCAGTACTTC	CASRTLQETQYF
TRBJ2-2	many	TRBV9	TRBD2	TGTGCCAGCAGCCCTACTAGCGGGACCTACACCGGGGAGCTGTTTTTT	CASSPTSGTYTGELFF
TRBJ2-5	many	TRBV11-2	TRBD1	TGTGCCAGCAGCTTAGTCGGGGACAGGGACGAGACCCAGTACTTC	CASSLVGDRDETQYF
TRBJ2-3	many	TRBV18	TRBD2	TGTGCCAGCTCACCCCCTGGAGGACTAGCGGGAGGACGAGATACGCAGTATTTT	CASSPPGGLAGGRDTQYF
TRBJ2-7	many	TRBV7-2	.	TGTGCCAGCAGCTACGCAGGGATACCACCCTACGAGCAGTACTTC	CASSYAGIPPYEQYF
TRBJ2-1	many	TRBV19	TRBD2	TGTGCCAGTATGACTAGCGGGATTAGGAATGAGCAGTTCTTC	CASMTSGIRNEQFF
TRBJ2-1	many	TRBV6-5	.	TGTGCCAGCAGTAGGGGGCCGCTTAGCGGCTCCTACAATGAGCAGTTCTTC	CASSRGPLSGSYNEQFF
TRBJ2-5	.	TRBV5-1	TRBD2	TGCGCCAGCCACAAGGCTAGCGGGGAAGAGACCCAGTACTTC	CASHKASGEETQYF
TRBJ1-1	few	TRBV6-2/TRBV6-3	TRBD1	TGTGCCAGCAGTTCCTTCGGGACAGGAGGGGGCCCGGCTTTCTTT	CASSSFGTGGGPAFF
TRBJ1-2	many	TRBV27	.	TGTGCCAGCAGTTTATCATTAGGGAACTATGGCTACACCTTC	CASSLSLGNYGYTF
TRBJ2-1	many	TRBV6-4	TRBD2	TGTGCCAGCAGTGACTCCGGGACTAGCGGGAGTAGGGAGCAGTTCTTC	CASSDSGTSGSREQFF